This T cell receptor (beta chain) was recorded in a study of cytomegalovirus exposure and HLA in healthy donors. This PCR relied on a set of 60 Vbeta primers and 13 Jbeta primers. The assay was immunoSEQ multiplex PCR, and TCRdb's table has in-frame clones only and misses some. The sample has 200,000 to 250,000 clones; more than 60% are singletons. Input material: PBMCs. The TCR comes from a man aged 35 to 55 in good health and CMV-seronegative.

Written as DNA, the CDR3 is TGTGCCAGTGAGGGCGGGATGACTAGCGGGTATGAAAACATTCAGTACTTC. The encoded protein is CASEGGMTSGYENIQYF. J is TRBJ2-4 and V is TRBV19, with 10 bases aligning to TRBD2. Germline CDR1 LNHDA, CDR2 SQIVND (reference sequence). Germline trimming cut 8 bases from V and 5 bases from J; bases unmatched to any gene: 15. The CDR3 length is 17 residues.